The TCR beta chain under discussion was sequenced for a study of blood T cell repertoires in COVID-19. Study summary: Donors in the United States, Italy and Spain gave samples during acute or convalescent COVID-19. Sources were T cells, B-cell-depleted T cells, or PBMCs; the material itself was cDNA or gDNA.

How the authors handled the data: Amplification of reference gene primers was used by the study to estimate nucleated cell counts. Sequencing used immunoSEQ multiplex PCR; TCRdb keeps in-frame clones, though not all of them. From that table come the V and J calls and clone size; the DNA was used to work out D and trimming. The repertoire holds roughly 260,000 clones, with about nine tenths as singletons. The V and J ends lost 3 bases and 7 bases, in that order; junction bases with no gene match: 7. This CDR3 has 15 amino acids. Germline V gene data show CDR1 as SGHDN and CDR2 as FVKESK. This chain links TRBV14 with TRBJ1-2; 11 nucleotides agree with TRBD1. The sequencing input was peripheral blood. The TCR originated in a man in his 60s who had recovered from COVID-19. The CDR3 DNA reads TGTGCCAGCAGCCAGGCCGGGACAGGGGGTTTTGGCTACACCTTC. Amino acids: CASSQAGTGGFGYTF.